This T cell receptor beta chain was sequenced for a study of T cells in Graves' hyperthyroidism and ophthalmopathy. Across the study: Peripheral blood was secured at the point of initial diagnosis, before any treatment. Study conclusions and caveats: Also found in blood were most expanded thyroid clonotypes above 0.001.

TCR beta CDR3 region amplification was performed from RNA transcripts. HTBI primers drove first-round RT-PCR of the TCR CDR3. TCRdb passed the multiplex PCR reads through MiXCR, listing each CDR3 protein once. The repertoire holds about 300,000 distinct CDR3 sequences, with roughly 19% as singletons. Fresh peripheral blood, roughly 9.8 ml of it, supplied the PBMCs. Regarding this clonotype: The antigen is unknown.

The sample comprised blood. This sequence was found in a man aged 45-60 years with Graves' ophthalmopathy.

The CDR3 DNA is TGTGCCAGTAGTACTTCCCTCAAAGCTTTCTTT. It translates to CASSTSLKAFF. The chain recombines TRBV19 with TRBJ1-1; D unclear. There are 11 residues in the CDR3. Deletions cut 4 bases from V and 9 bases from J, with 9 bases between. The germline V gene has CDR1 LNHDA and CDR2 SQIVND (reference sequence). The variable domain in full, with the rest retrieved from reference TRBV19 and TRBJ1-1, is DGGITQSPKYLFRKEGQNVTLSCEQNLNHDAMYWYRQDPGQGLRLIYYSQIVNDFQKGDIAEGYSVSREKKESFPLTVTSAQKNPTAFYLCASSTSLKAFFGQGTRLTVV.